This T cell receptor beta chain was retrieved from a study of cytomegalovirus exposure and HLA in healthy donors. The PCR ran on 60 Vbeta and 13 Jbeta primers. TCRdb's copy holds only in-frame clones and misses some; the assay was immunoSEQ multiplex PCR. The table has 150,000 to 200,000 clones, approximately 86% seen once. Deletions cut 5 bases from V and 0 bases from J, with 9 bases between. CDR1 SGHDT and CDR2 YYEEEE come from the germline V gene. The CDR3 covers 14 residues. This clone was counted a few times. This chain links TRBV5-6 with TRBJ1-3; D perhaps matches TRBD1 (6 bases). The source of this sequence is a woman under 30 in good health and CMV-seronegative. The source material was PBMCs. The DNA for the CDR3 is TGTGCCAGCAGGGGGACAATCTCTGGAAACACCATATATTTT. Translation gives CASRGTISGNTIYF.